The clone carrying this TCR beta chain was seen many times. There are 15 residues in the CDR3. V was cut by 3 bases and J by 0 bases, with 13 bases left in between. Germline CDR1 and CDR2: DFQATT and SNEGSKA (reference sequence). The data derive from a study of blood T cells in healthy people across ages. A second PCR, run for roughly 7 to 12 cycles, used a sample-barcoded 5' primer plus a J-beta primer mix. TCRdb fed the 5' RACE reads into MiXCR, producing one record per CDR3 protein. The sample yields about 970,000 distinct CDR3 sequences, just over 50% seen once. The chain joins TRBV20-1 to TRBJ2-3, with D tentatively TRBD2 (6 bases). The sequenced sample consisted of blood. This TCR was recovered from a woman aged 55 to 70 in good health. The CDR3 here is CSARRGGVSTDTQYF. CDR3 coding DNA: TGCAGTGCTAGGCGAGGCGGGGTTAGCACAGATACGCAGTATTTT.